The next 15 T cell receptor beta chains were all read from a single sample in a study of T cell clones after liver transplantation. Data came from immunoSEQ multiplex PCR; TCRdb stores just in-frame clones and leaves some out. The sample holds tens of thousands of clones; 70% to 90% are singletons and the top ten take 2.5% to 3.5%. The specimen was CD4+ T cells from blood, collected at the 22-month timepoint. The receptors were sampled from a human patient who received a liver transplant. Some T cells may be transferred from the graft donor.

The rearrangement links TRBV5-6 to TRBJ1-3; TRBD1 is a possible D gene (6 bases). The CDR3 has 15 residues. Germline CDR1 is SGHDT and CDR2 is YYEEEE. V was trimmed by 4 bases and J by 4 bases, leaving 15 bases between them. The CDR3 reads CASSDYRVWGNTIYF. The DNA for the CDR3 is TGTGCCAGCAGCGATTACAGGGTATGGGGAAACACCATATATTTT. The full variable domain, its missing parts supplied by reference TRBV5-6 and TRBJ1-3, is DAGVTQSPTHLIKTRGQQVTLRCSPKSGHDTVSWYQQALGQGPQFIFQYYEEEERQRGNFPDRFSGHQFPNYSSELNVNALLLGDSALYLCASSDYRVWGNTIYFGEGSWLTVV.

This chain joins TRBV7-2 and TRBJ2-7, with 7 bases that match TRBD1. V was pared by 4 bases and J by 0 bases, with 9 bases of the junction left unmatched. The germline gives CDR1 SGHTA, CDR2 FQGNSA. CDR3 length: 16 amino acids. In DNA, the CDR3 is TGTGCCAGCAGCTCCCCCCCCGGGACAGCCTCCTACGAGCAGTACTTC. As protein: CASSSPPGTASYEQYF. Full variable domain (outside the CDR3, taken from reference TRBV7-2 and TRBJ2-7): GAGVSQSPSNKVTEKGKDVELRCDPISGHTALYWYRQSLGQGLEFLIYFQGNSAPDKSGLPSDRFSAERTGGSVSTLTIQRTQQEDSAVYLCASSSPPGTASYEQYFGPGTRLTVT.

V gene TRBV5-1 combines with J gene TRBJ1-1, with 9 bases identical to TRBD1. After removal of 4 bases from V and 2 bases from J, the junction contained 3 bases not matched to a gene. The CDR3 consists of 14 residues. CDR1 is SGHRS and CDR2 is YFSETQ in the germline V gene. CDR3 protein: CASSHTGGNTEAFF. In DNA form, the CDR3 reads TGCGCCAGCAGCCACACAGGGGGCAACACTGAAGCTTTCTTT.

The chain links TRBV5-1 to TRBJ2-7; perhaps TRBD2 as D (6 bases). Deletions cut 2 bases from V and 0 bases from J, with 15 bases between. Germline values: CDR1 SGHRS, CDR2 YFSETQ. CDR3 size: 16 residues. The CDR3 nucleotides read TGCGCCAGCAGCTTTGATATAGCGGAACGCTCCTACGAGCAGTACTTC. Translation gives CASSFDIAERSYEQYF.

The rearrangement links TRBV2 to TRBJ1-1; D possibly corresponds to TRBD1 (5 bases). V was cut by 7 bases and J by 1 base, with 10 bases left in between. Germline values: CDR1 SNHLY, CDR2 FYNNEI. The CDR3 has 13 residues. CDR3 bases: TGTGCCAGCATACGGGGCCGGAACACTGAAGCTTTCTTT. This encodes CASIRGRNTEAFF.

In its sample, this clone was seen a few times. This sequence joins TRBV30 and TRBJ1-1; D not resolved. The V and J ends lost 2 bases and 5 bases respectively, with 9 bases between them. Germline CDR1 reads GTSNPN; CDR2 reads SVGIG (reference sequence). This CDR3 has 12 residues. CDR3 protein: CAWSPSGTEAFF. The CDR3 DNA reads as TGTGCCTGGAGTCCATCCGGTACTGAAGCTTTCTTT.

The chain is built from TRBV9 and TRBJ2-1; 9 bases are a match to TRBD2. This CDR3 contains 15 residues. Trimming took 2 bases from V and 8 from J; bases not matched to a gene: 8. Germline values: CDR1 SGDLS, CDR2 YYNGEE. In DNA, the CDR3 is TGTGCCAGCAGCGTGGGACTAGCTTGGGTCGATGAGCAGTTCTTC. Protein: CASSVGLAWVDEQFF.

This chain uses TRBV19 with TRBJ1-1; 7 bases fit TRBD1. The CDR3 loop spans 17 amino acids. V was clipped by 4 bases and J by 0 bases; unmatched bases: 11. The V gene's germline CDR1 is LNHDA and CDR2 SQIVND (reference sequence). The chain's CDR3 is CASSRETTGSVNTEAFF. CDR3 bases: TGTGCCAGTAGTAGGGAGACGACAGGGAGCGTGAACACTGAAGCTTTCTTT.

The chain joins TRBV15 to TRBJ1-2; 9 nucleotides align to TRBD1. CDR3 length equals 15 residues. Germline V CDR1 and CDR2: LNHNV, YYDKDF (reference sequence). V shed 0 bases, J shed 7 bases, and the junction held 6 bases outside the gene matches. CDR3 in DNA: TGTGCCACCAGCAGAGAGGGACAGGGATCCTCTGGCTACACCTTC. It is translated as CATSREGQGSSGYTF.

The chain recombines TRBV6-5 with TRBJ1-4, with D possibly being TRBD1 (6 bases). Trimming cost V 6 bases and J 8 bases, with 13 bases left between them. The CDR3 has 13 amino acids. In germline, CDR1 is MNHEY, CDR2 SVGAGI. The CDR3 loop is CASSIQQGEKLFF. CDR3 DNA: TGTGCCAGCAGCATACAACAGGGAGAAAAACTGTTTTTT.

The chain carries TRBV11-1 and TRBJ2-1; 11 positions agree with TRBD2. V lost 5 bases and J lost 7; bases outside the gene matches: 10. The CDR3 spans 16 residues. Germline V gives CDR1 SGHAT, CDR2 FQDESV (reference sequence). The CDR3 DNA sequence: TGTGCCAGCAGCAAAGTGGCTAGCGGGAGGCGAAATGAGCAGTTCTTC. Its translation: CASSKVASGRRNEQFF.

The chain uses TRBV29-1 and TRBJ2-2, with D perhaps assigned TRBD1 or TRBD2 (7 bases each). Trimming stripped 7 bases from V and 2 bases from J, with 14 bases between. The length of the CDR3 is 14 residues. CDR1 and CDR2 from the germline V gene are SQVTM and ANQGSEA. DNA of the CDR3: TGCAGCGGCGGGGAGGGGGCTAACACCGGGGAGCTGTTTTTT. It translates to CSGGEGANTGELFF.

In this sample, this clone turned up once. The gene calls are TRBV4-2 and TRBJ1-4; D remains ambiguous. This CDR3 contains 16 residues. With 1 base removed from V and 4 bases from J, the gap between germline ends came to 13 bases. Looked up from germline, CDR1 is LGHNA and CDR2 is YNFKEQ. CDR3 protein: CASSQVRTESNEKLFF. The CDR3 coding sequence is TGTGCCAGCAGCCAAGTGAGGACGGAAAGTAATGAAAAACTGTTTTTT.

This clone was counted between two and nine times. V gene TRBV18 combines with J gene TRBJ2-1; unclear D gene. CDR1 is KGHSH and CDR2 is LQKENI in the germline V gene. This CDR3 contains 16 residues. With 0 bases removed from V and 0 bases from J, the gap between germline ends came to 9 bases. For the CDR3, the DNA is TGTGCCAGCTCACCACCGAGCCGAAGCTCCTACAATGAGCAGTTCTTC. This encodes CASSPPSRSSYNEQFF. Combining the CDR3 with reference TRBV18 and TRBJ2-1 gives the whole variable domain NAGVMQNPRHLVRRRGQEARLRCSPMKGHSHVYWYRQLPEEGLKFMVYLQKENIIDESGMPKERFSAEFPKEGPSILRIQQVVRGDSAAYFCASSPPSRSSYNEQFFGPGTRLTVL.

This clone appeared once. The rearrangement joins TRBV5-4 to TRBJ2-3; D gene uncertain. Trimming cost V 3 bases and J 8 bases, with 16 bases left between them. CDR3 length equals 14 residues. CDR1 is SGHNT and CDR2 is YYREEE in the germline V gene (reference sequence). As DNA, the CDR3 is TGTGCCAGCAGCTCGGAAGTGCTGTCCTCTACGCAGTATTTT. Translating gives CASSSEVLSSTQYF.